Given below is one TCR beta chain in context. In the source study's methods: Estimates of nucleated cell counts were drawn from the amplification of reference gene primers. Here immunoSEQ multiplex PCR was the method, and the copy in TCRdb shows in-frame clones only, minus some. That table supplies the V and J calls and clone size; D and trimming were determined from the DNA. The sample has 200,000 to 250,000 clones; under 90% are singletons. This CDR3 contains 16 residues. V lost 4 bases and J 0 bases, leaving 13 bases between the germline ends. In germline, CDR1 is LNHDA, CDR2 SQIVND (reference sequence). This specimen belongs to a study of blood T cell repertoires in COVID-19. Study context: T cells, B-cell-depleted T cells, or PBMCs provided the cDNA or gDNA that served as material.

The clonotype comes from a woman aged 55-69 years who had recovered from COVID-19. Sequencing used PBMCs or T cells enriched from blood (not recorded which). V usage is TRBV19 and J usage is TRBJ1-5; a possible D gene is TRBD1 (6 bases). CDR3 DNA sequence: TGTGCCAGTAGTAGACGGGACATCAGTAGCAATCAGCCCCAGCATTTT. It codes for CASSRRDISSNQPQHF.